What follows describes a single T cell receptor (beta chain). These data come from a study of shared clonotypes between healthy human individuals. Naive CD8 cells comprised CD45RO-negative, CCR7-positively selected cells, excluding terminally differentiated effector memory CD45RA+ cells. Profiled with immunoSEQ multiplex PCR; TCRdb holds only in-frame clones, not every one. The sample yields about 2.2 million clones, around 93% seen once. The source material was naive CD8+ T cells from PBMCs. This clonotype originated in a man younger than 35 in good health. Some clones in this sample may be carry-over from other donors' samples.

CDR3 in amino acids: CASEAGGNEQFF. The CDR3 DNA reads TGTGCCAGCGAAGCTGGGGGGAATGAGCAGTTCTTC. This chain connects TRBV7-9 to TRBJ2-1; perhaps TRBD2 as D (6 bases). The germline gives CDR1 SEHNR, CDR2 FQNEAQ (reference sequence). Deletions cut 8 bases from V and 7 bases from J, with 12 bases between. CDR3 length equals 12 residues.